Sequencing of this TCR beta chain was carried out in a study of T cells after yellow fever vaccination. A universal primer site and UMIs were added as TCR cDNA was made by 5'RACE template switching. One entry per CDR3 protein results from TCRdb running MiXCR on the 5' RACE reads. The sample lists 500,000 to 650,000 distinct CDR3 sequences, around 12% occurring once. Concerning this clonotype: Its target is not known.

CDR3 length: 14 residues. CDR1 and CDR2 (germline): SGHRS, YFSETQ. Trimming shortened V by 8 bases and J by 6 bases, and 18 bases separated the two germline ends. Study results and caveats: It was the secondary response that reached its peak faster, day 5 versus 15, but it was weaker. Of the clonotypes, a small share occurred in both CD4 and CD8 compartments.

Sequencing was performed on PBMCs, taken on the day of the yellow fever booster vaccination. The sequence was obtained from a man younger than 45 who received the YFV17D yellow fever vaccine. This chain links TRBV5-1 with TRBJ2-1; D is unclear. CDR3 DNA: TGCGCCAGTCGAATGCAAGGGCTTGGCAATGAGCAGTTCTTC. Its translation: CASRMQGLGNEQFF.